The 25 T cell receptor beta chains presented below share a single source sample, sequenced in a study of blood T cells in healthy people across ages. A sample-barcoded 5' primer and a J-beta primer mix were used in a second PCR of about 7 to 11 cycles. TCRdb redid the calling of the 5' RACE reads with MiXCR, one entry per CDR3 protein. The profile shows some 1.6 million distinct CDR3 sequences, about 35% of them singletons. Sequences were obtained from blood. The receptors were gathered from a woman aged 30 to 39 in good health.

The chain employs TRBV20-1 and TRBJ2-1, with D possibly being TRBD1 (6 bases). Germline assignment: CDR1 DFQATT and CDR2 SNEGSKA (reference sequence). Trimming took off 0 bases at V and 7 bases at J, with 19 bases between the two ends. The CDR3 has 16 amino acids. The CDR3 nucleotides read TGCAGTGCTAGAGATCGGGACAATCTTTCGGGGAATGAGCAGTTCTTC. The encoded protein is CSARDRDNLSGNEQFF.

The rearrangement uses TRBV27 and TRBJ2-5; tentatively, D is TRBD1 or TRBD2 (5 bases each). This CDR3 is 16 amino acids long. V lost 5 bases, J lost 2 bases, and 18 bases lay in between. Germline CDR1 reads MNHEY; CDR2 reads SMNVEV (reference sequence). Here the CDR3 DNA reads TGTGCCAGCAGTCCTACTACGACGGGGACGCAAGAGACCCAGTACTTC. As protein: CASSPTTTGTQETQYF.

CDR3 region: CSARGGRHNEQFF. DNA of the CDR3: TGCAGTGCTAGAGGCGGTCGCCACAATGAGCAGTTCTTC. The J gene is TRBJ2-1, the V gene TRBV20-1; D uncertain. Trimming pared 1 base from V and 5 bases from J, leaving 9 bases between. Germline CDR1 reads DFQATT; CDR2 reads SNEGSKA (reference sequence). This CDR3 has 13 residues.

V usage is TRBV6-4 and J usage is TRBJ2-3; TRBD1 matches 8 bases. The V gene's germline CDR1 is MRHNA and CDR2 SNTAGT. CDR3 size: 15 residues. V was clipped by 7 bases and J by 2 bases; unmatched bases: 8. The CDR3 nucleotides are TGTGCCAGCATTCCCCCGGGACAGGACACAGATACGCAGTATTTT. Its translation: CASIPPGQDTDTQYF.

The V and J genes are TRBV7-9 and TRBJ1-2; D is unclear. V lost 5 bases and J 4 bases, leaving 11 bases between the germline ends. The germline CDR1 and CDR2 sequences are SEHNR and FQNEAQ (reference sequence). The CDR3 runs to 13 residues. CDR3 sequence: CASSPQVPYGYTF. CDR3 nucleotides: TGTGCCAGCAGCCCGCAGGTTCCCTATGGCTACACCTTC.

This clonotype was seen a few times. The chain combines TRBV27 with TRBJ2-7; D uncertain. V shed 6 bases and J shed 4 bases, with 13 bases lying between them. The CDR3 loop spans 13 amino acids. Germline V gene sequence: CDR1 MNHEY, CDR2 SMNVEV (reference sequence). The CDR3 DNA reads as TGTGCCAGCAGAGACACCCAGAGGTACGAGCAGTACTTC. It is translated as CASRDTQRYEQYF.

Comment on this clonotype: This may stem from a read error, because a much larger clone lies one nucleotide away. The chain links TRBV7-2 to TRBJ2-1, with 14 bases lining up with TRBD2. The CDR3 is 16 residues long. The V segment lost 5 bases and the J segment 12 bases; nucleotides outside the gene matches: 12. Germline loops: CDR1 SGHTA, CDR2 FQGNSA. The CDR3 DNA follows: TGTGCCAGCAGCCGGGGGACTAGCGGGAGTCTATATGGGCAGTTCTTC. Encoded protein: CASSRGTSGSLYGQFF.

CDR3 loop: CASSPRGVRDEQYF. CDR3 DNA sequence: TGCGCCAGCAGCCCGAGGGGGGTCCGGGACGAGCAGTACTTC. J is TRBJ2-7 and V is TRBV10-1, with D tentatively TRBD1 or TRBD2 (6 bases each). V was shortened by 6 bases and J by 5 bases, with 17 bases between the two germline ends. Germline V gene data show CDR1 as WNHNN and CDR2 as SYGVQD (reference sequence). The CDR3 is 14 residues long.

This clonotype was seen more than once but under ten times. The V call is TRBV6-6, the J call TRBJ2-7, with no clear D. The germline CDR1 and CDR2 sequences are MNHNY and SVGAGI (reference sequence). The CDR3 is 15 amino acids. Deletions cut 5 bases from V and 2 bases from J, with 16 bases between. For the CDR3, the DNA is TGTGCCAGCAGTCCTACAGCGACACAAGCCTACGAGCAGTACTTC. It translates to CASSPTATQAYEQYF.

To note about this clonotype: Given a much more abundant clone one base away, this may be a read error. V is TRBV2 and J is TRBJ2-3; TRBD2 matches at 12 bases. The CDR3 runs 14 residues. Trimming at V came to 6 bases and at J to 5 bases, leaving 3 bases not matched to a gene. The V gene's germline CDR1 is SNHLY and CDR2 FYNNEI. DNA for the CDR3: TGTGCCAGCAGGCCGGGACTAGCGGGAGATACGCAGTATTTT. Amino acid sequence: CASRPGLAGDTQYF.

This clonotype appeared a few times. This rearrangement joins TRBV3-1 to TRBJ2-5; D is uncertain. The J call is doubtful: the DNA matches TRBJ2-7 better. There are 12 residues in the CDR3. Germline CDR1 LGHDT, CDR2 YNNKEL (reference sequence). CDR3 nucleotide sequence: TGTGCCAGCAGCCAAGTCCCCCACGAGCAGTACTTC. Translating gives CASSQVPHEQYF.

The CDR3, as DNA: TGTGCCAGCAGTTTGGTGGCTGCTAGCGAGTTCTTC. Its translation: CASSLVAASEFF. The chain is built from TRBV12-3 or TRBV12-4 and TRBJ2-1, with D tentatively TRBD2 (6 bases). This CDR3 comprises 12 residues. Trimming stripped 3 bases from V and 14 bases from J, with 14 bases between.

The J gene is TRBJ1-2, the V gene TRBV14; D not resolved. The CDR3 totals 12 residues. Trimming stripped 3 bases from V and 4 bases from J, with 6 bases between. Per the germline V gene, CDR1 is SGHDN and CDR2 is FVKESK. In nucleotides, the CDR3 is TGTGCCAGCAGCCACTCAATCTATGGCTACACCTTC. It translates to CASSHSIYGYTF.

The chain combines TRBV7-2 with TRBJ2-7; 8 bases align to TRBD2. This CDR3 contains 18 residues. Germline values: CDR1 SGHTA, CDR2 FQGNSA. V trimming: 0 bases; J trimming: 1 base; junction bases outside the gene matches: 11. The CDR3 sequence is CASSLAPSGLAGSYEQYF. The CDR3 DNA is TGTGCCAGCAGCTTAGCCCCCAGCGGACTAGCCGGGTCCTACGAGCAGTACTTC. The complete variable domain, with remaining parts taken from reference TRBV7-2 and TRBJ2-7, reads GAGVSQSPSNKVTEKGKDVELRCDPISGHTALYWYRQSLGQGLEFLIYFQGNSAPDKSGLPSDRFSAERTGGSVSTLTIQRTQQEDSAVYLCASSLAPSGLAGSYEQYFGPGTRLTVT.

Regarding this clonotype: Mismatch with germline at one junction end may stem from a read error. The chain couples TRBV2 to TRBJ1-5; D remains ambiguous. Germline CDR1 is SNHLY and CDR2 is FYNNEI. The CDR3 is 14 amino acids. The CDR3 loop is CASSELTANRPQHF. The DNA of the CDR3 is TGTGCCAGCAGTGAATTAACAGCGAATCGGCCCCAGCATTTT.

The V and J genes are TRBV20-1 and TRBJ1-1, with D maybe TRBD1 (5 bases). V was trimmed by 5 bases and J by 4 bases, leaving 17 bases between them. Per the germline V gene, CDR1 is DFQATT and CDR2 is SNEGSKA (reference sequence). This CDR3 has 14 amino acids. The CDR3 loop reads CSAPGRPSGTEAFF. The CDR3 region has the DNA TGCAGTGCTCCGGGACGGCCGTCGGGCACTGAAGCTTTCTTT.

J is TRBJ2-3 and V is TRBV7-3; D gene uncertain. Germline V gives CDR1 SGHTA, CDR2 FQGTGA. The V gene lost 7 bases and the J gene lost 1 base, with 12 bases spanning the gap. The CDR3 length is 14 residues. The CDR3 region has the DNA TGTGCCAGCAACAAGCTAACTCGCACAGATACGCAGTATTTT. Translated: CASNKLTRTDTQYF.

This clonotype appeared a few times. The chain recombines TRBV7-2 with TRBJ1-1, with D perhaps matching TRBD1 (5 bases). This CDR3 has 15 residues. Between the trimmed V and J ends, which lost 5 bases and 2 bases, there was a span of 15 bases. Germline V CDR1 and CDR2: SGHTA, FQGNSA. The CDR3 DNA is TGTGCCAGCAGCCCTCGAGTGAGGGGTAACACTGAAGCTTTCTTT. Its translation is CASSPRVRGNTEAFF.

The chain uses TRBV7-9 and TRBJ2-7; a weak D match, TRBD2 (5 bases). CDR3 length: 16 amino acids. V lost 5 bases and J 4 bases, leaving 21 bases between the germline ends. CDR1 and CDR2 from the germline V gene are SEHNR and FQNEAQ (reference sequence). The CDR3, as DNA: TGTGCCAGCAGCGAAGGACCCAAGGAGGTTTTATACGAGCAGTACTTC. This sequence encodes CASSEGPKEVLYEQYF.

This clonotype was seen a few times. A clone one base away is much larger, so this may be a read error. The rearrangement joins TRBV25-1 to TRBJ2-5; D gene uncertain. The CDR3 is 13 residues long. Trimming removed 4 bases from V and 11 bases from J, with 17 bases in between. Germline CDR1 reads MGHDK; CDR2 reads SYGVNS. Written as DNA, the CDR3 is TGTGCCAGCAGTGGAGCTAACCAGGATGAGCAGTACTTC. Its translation: CASSGANQDEQYF.

The rearrangement uses TRBV20-1 and TRBJ2-5, with TRBD2 identical over 10 bases. J lost 5 bases, V lost 6 bases, and 6 bases had no gene match. This CDR3 has 13 residues. The V gene's germline CDR1 is DFQATT and CDR2 SNEGSKA (reference sequence). The CDR3 spells CSAPGSGRETQYF. CDR3 in DNA: TGCAGTGCCCCGGGTAGCGGGAGGGAGACCCAGTACTTC.

V is TRBV4-2 and J is TRBJ2-7; 9 nucleotides agree with TRBD2. V lost 0 bases, J lost 0 bases, and 6 bases stayed unmatched. Germline values: CDR1 LGHNA, CDR2 YNFKEQ. The CDR3 has 17 amino acids. The CDR3 region has the DNA TGTGCCAGCAGCCAAGATTATTCTAGCGGGGTCTCCTACGAGCAGTACTTC. Its translation: CASSQDYSSGVSYEQYF.

This CDR3 is CASSQDPTGGPYF. The CDR3 nucleotides are TGTGCCAGCAGCCAAGATCCGACAGGGGGACCGTACTTC. This sequence joins TRBV3-1 and TRBJ2-7; 9 nucleotides align to TRBD1. This CDR3 region has 13 residues. Trimming removed 0 bases from V and 12 bases from J; junction bases left unmatched: 6. Germline loops: CDR1 LGHDT, CDR2 YNNKEL (reference sequence).

A note on this clonotype: At one boundary the junction diverges from the germline segment, which might be a read error. The DNA for the CDR3 is TGTGCCAGCAGTCCATACAGGGACATGAACACTAAAGCTTTCTTT. Translating gives CASSPYRDMNTKAFF. The V and J genes are TRBV27 and TRBJ1-1; TRBD1 might be the D (6 bases). This CDR3 is built from 15 residues. Germline-derived CDR1 and CDR2 are MNHEY and SMNVEV (reference sequence).

Worth noting for this clonotype: One junction end disagrees with the germline gene, perhaps due to a read error. This sequence joins TRBV4-2 and TRBJ1-6; perhaps TRBD1 as D (5 bases). The CDR3 loop spans 16 amino acids. Germline CDR1 LGHNA, CDR2 YNFKEQ. CDR3: CASNQGREIGGSPLHF. The DNA of the CDR3 is TGTGCCAGCAACCAAGGACGGGAAATTGGGGGTTCACCCCTCCACTTT.